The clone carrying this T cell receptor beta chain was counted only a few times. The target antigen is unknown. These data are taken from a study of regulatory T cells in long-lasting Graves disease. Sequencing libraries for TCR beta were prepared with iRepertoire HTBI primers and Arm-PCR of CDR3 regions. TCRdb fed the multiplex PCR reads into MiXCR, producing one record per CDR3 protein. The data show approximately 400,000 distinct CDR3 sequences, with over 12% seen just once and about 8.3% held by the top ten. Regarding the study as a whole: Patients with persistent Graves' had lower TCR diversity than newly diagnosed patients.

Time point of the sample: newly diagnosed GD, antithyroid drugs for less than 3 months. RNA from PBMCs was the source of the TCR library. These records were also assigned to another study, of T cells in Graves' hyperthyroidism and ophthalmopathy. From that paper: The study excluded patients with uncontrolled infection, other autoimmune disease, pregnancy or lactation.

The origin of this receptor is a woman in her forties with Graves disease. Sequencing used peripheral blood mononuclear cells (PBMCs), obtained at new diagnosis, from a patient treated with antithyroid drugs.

The CDR3 nucleotides read TGTGCCAGTAGTATGGACAACAGCTATGGCTACACCTTC. This codes for CASSMDNSYGYTF. This chain connects TRBV19 to TRBJ1-2; D might be TRBD1 (5 bases). The CDR3 sequence is 13 residues long. V gave up 3 bases and J gave up 4 bases, with 9 bases separating them. In germline, CDR1 is LNHDA, CDR2 SQIVND (reference sequence).